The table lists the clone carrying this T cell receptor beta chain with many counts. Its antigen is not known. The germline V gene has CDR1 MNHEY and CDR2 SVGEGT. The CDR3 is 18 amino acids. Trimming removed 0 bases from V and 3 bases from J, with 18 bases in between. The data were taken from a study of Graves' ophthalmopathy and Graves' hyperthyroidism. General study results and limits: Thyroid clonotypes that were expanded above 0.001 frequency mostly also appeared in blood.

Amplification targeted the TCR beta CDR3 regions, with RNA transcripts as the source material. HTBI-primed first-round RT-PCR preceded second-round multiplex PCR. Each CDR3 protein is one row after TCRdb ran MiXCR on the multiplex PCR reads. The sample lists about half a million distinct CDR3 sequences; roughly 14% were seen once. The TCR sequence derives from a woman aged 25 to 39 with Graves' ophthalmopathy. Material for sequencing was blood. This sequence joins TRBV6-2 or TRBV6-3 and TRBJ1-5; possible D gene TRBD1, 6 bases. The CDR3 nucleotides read TGTGCCAGCAGTTACTCGAGAGGTCTGGGGGCGGACAATCAGCCCCAGCATTTT. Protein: CASSYSRGLGADNQPQHF.